This TCR beta chain came from a study of T cell changes during pregnancy in multiple sclerosis. Using immunoSEQ multiplex PCR, the repertoire was profiled, and TCRdb retains in-frame clones only, with some absent. The sample carries about 36,000 clones, 93% recorded once. Sequencing used CD4+ T cells from peripheral blood mononuclear cells, obtained in the first trimester of pregnancy. This receptor was identified in a female donor with multiple sclerosis, enrolled in a pregnancy study.

As DNA, the CDR3 is TGTGCCAGCAGCCCCGGGACAACTAACACCGGGGAGCTGTTTTTT. Amino acid sequence: CASSPGTTNTGELFF. The chain carries TRBV7-9 and TRBJ2-2, with D possibly TRBD1 on 6 matching bases. Germline V gene lookup returns CDR1 SEHNR and CDR2 FQNEAQ (reference sequence). V was pared by 5 bases and J by 2 bases, with 12 bases between. There are 15 residues in the CDR3.